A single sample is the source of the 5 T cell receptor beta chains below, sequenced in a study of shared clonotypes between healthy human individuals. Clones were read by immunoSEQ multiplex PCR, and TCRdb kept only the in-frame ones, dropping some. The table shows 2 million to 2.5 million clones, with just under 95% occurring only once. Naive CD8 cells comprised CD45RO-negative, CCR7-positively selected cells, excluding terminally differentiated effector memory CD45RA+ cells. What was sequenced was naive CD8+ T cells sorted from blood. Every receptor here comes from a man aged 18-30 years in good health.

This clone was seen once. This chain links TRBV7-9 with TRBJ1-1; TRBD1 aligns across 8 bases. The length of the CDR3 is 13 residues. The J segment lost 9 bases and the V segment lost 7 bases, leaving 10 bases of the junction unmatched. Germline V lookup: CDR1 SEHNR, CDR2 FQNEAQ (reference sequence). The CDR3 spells CASTPNTGGKAFF. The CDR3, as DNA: TGTGCCAGCACCCCAAATACAGGGGGGAAAGCTTTCTTT.

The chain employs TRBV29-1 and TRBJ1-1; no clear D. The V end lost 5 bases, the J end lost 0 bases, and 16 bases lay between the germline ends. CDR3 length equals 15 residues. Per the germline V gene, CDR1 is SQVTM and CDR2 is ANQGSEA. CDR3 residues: CSVPTAGQMNTEAFF. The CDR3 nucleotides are TGCAGCGTTCCTACCGCGGGTCAGATGAACACTGAAGCTTTCTTT.

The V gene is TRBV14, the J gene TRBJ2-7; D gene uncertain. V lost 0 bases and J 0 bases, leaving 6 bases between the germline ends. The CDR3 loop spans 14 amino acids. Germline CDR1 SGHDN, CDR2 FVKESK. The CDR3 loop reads CASSQEVASYEQYF. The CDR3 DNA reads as TGTGCCAGCAGCCAAGAAGTCGCCTCCTACGAGCAGTACTTC. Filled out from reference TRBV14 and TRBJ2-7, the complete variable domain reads EAGVTQFPSHSVIEKGQTVTLRCDPISGHDNLYWYRRVMGKEIKFLLHFVKESKQDESGMPNNRFLAERTGGTYSTLKVQPAELEDSGVYFCASSQEVASYEQYFGPGTRLTVT.

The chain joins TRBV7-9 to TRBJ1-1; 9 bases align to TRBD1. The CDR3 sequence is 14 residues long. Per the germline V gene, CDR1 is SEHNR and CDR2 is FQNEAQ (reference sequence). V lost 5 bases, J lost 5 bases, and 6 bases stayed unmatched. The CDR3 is CASSGTGLGTEAFF. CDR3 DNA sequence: TGTGCCAGCAGCGGGACAGGGTTGGGGACTGAAGCTTTCTTT.

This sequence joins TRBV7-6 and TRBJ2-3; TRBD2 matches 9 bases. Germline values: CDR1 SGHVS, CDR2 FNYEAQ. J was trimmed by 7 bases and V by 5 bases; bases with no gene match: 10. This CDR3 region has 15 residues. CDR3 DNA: TGTGCCAGCAGCCATAGCGGGGGAGGGGTAAATACGCAGTATTTT. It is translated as CASSHSGGGVNTQYF. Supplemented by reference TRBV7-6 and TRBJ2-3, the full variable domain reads GAGVSQSPRYKVTKRGQDVALRCDPISGHVSLYWYRQALGQGPEFLTYFNYEAQQDKSGLPNDRFSAERPEGSISTLTIQRTEQRDSAMYRCASSHSGGGVNTQYFGPGTRLTVL.